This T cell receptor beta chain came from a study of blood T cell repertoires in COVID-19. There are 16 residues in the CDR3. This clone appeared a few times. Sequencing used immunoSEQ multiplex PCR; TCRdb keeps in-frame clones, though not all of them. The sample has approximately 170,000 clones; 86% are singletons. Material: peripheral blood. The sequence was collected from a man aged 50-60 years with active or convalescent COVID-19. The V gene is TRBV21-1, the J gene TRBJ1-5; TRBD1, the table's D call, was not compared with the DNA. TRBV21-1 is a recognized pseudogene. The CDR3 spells CASSDDRRDSNQPQHF. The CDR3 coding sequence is TGTGCCAGCAGCGACGACAGGCGTGATAGCAATCAGCCCCAGCATTTT.